This is a list of T cell receptor beta chains from one sample in a study of T cells in Graves' hyperthyroidism and ophthalmopathy. TCRdb re-derived calls from the multiplex PCR reads in MiXCR, one entry per CDR3 protein. The sample consists of roughly 380,000 distinct CDR3 sequences, 19% of them appearing once. Sequenced sample: blood. The source is a woman under 30 with Graves' hyperthyroidism. CDR3s include the opening cysteine and the closing phenylalanine or tryptophan. The order of the fields is CDR3 protein, V gene.

CDR3: CASSLVNDAAEAFF
V: TRBV7-2

CDR3: CASSSLAGETQYF
V: TRBV12-3/TRBV12-4

CDR3: CASTSGINYGYTF
V: TRBV28

CDR3: CASSLSTSGHEQHF
V: TRBV12-3/TRBV12-4

CDR3: CSVESRGIKETQYF
V: TRBV29-1

CDR3: CASSLLGYYEQYF
V: TRBV12-3/TRBV12-4

CDR3: CASSREPRTGNTEAFF
V: TRBV19

CDR3: CASSYGSGEAFF
V: TRBV10-1

CDR3: CSARTDRGRVYEQYF
V: TRBV20-1

CDR3: CASSYRQNYQPQHF
V: TRBV6-5

CDR3: CASSLALGDYGYTF
V: TRBV7-2

CDR3: CASSGTGSGSGNTIYF
V: TRBV5-1

CDR3: CASSVGPTGNTEAFF
V: TRBV9

CDR3: CASSWGQGQGYTF
V: TRBV5-1

CDR3: CASSPWAGADTDTQYF
V: TRBV5-1

CDR3: CASSLFWSWNTGELFF
V: TRBV27

CDR3: CAISESGGSYNEQFF
V: TRBV10-3

CDR3: CASSFGSAGGYTF
V: TRBV12-3/TRBV12-4

CDR3: CSARRSPGGEYEQYF
V: TRBV20-1

CDR3: CASSLGSSGAPASYEQYF
V: TRBV5-1

CDR3: CASFRTNYGYTF
V: TRBV6-2/TRBV6-3

CDR3: CASSLGAANEQFF
V: TRBV28

CDR3: CASSLVLSNTEAFF
V: TRBV5-1

CDR3: CASSQVQGNTEACF
V: TRBV3-1

CDR3: CASRFRDGPSYEQYF
V: TRBV6-1

CDR3: CASSSKQGNQPQHF
V: TRBV12-3/TRBV12-4

CDR3: CASSLLGVGELFF
V: TRBV7-3

CDR3: CASSDDGSYERYF
V: TRBV2

CDR3: CASSPGQKETQYF
V: TRBV18

CDR3: CSARSSLGLAEDTQYF
V: TRBV20-1

CDR3: CATSDLGIRGTGELFF
V: TRBV24-1

CDR3: CASSITGQGYEQYF
V: TRBV19

CDR3: CASLDWRSGNTIYF
V: TRBV6-5

CDR3: CASSLVAGGQEQYF
V: TRBV27

CDR3: CASSIAGGTEAFF
V: TRBV19

CDR3: CASQQMNTEAFF
V: TRBV6-1

CDR3: CASSIDSTNTGELFF
V: TRBV19

CDR3: CASSSGGGPSAKNIQYF
V: TRBV28

CDR3: CATHAGNTIYF
V: TRBV6-2/TRBV6-3

CDR3: CASSLNWRGRETQYF
V: TRBV28

CDR3: CASSFGGINLPEAFF
V: TRBV12-3/TRBV12-4

CDR3: CASSSGPQGQSPLHF
V: TRBV5-1

CDR3: CASSPGDSSYEQYF
V: TRBV12-3/TRBV12-4

CDR3: CASSLAGREEGYTF
V: TRBV7-6

CDR3: CASSQDYRAQYF
V: TRBV3-1

CDR3: CASSLPDSGNQPQHF
V: TRBV28